This TCR beta chain stems from a study of cytomegalovirus exposure and HLA in healthy donors. For the study at large: It was reported in a later analysis that the same platform had been used for the 110 or so validation repertoires as for the roughly 650 first-cohort repertoires.

Repertoires were generated with immunoSEQ multiplex PCR, while TCRdb's copy carries only in-frame clones and drops some. Among under 60,000 clones, roughly 88% were seen once, and the ten largest hold about 7%. Regarding the study as a whole: In vitro, a few CMV-associated chains proved specific for CMV antigens. The authors listed around 150 TCR beta chains as cytomegalovirus-associated. For most TCR sequences rarity was the rule, although some public TCRs occurred in many donors.

On this clone: Its antigen is as yet unknown.

This CDR3 region has 15 residues. The V gene's germline CDR1 is ENHRY and CDR2 SYGVKD. V was pared by 4 bases and J by 1 base, with 0 bases of the junction left unmatched. Sequencing used PBMCs. The V gene is TRBV10-3, the J gene TRBJ2-2, with 10 bases aligning to TRBD2. The origin of this receptor is a woman in her twenties or thirties in good health and CMV-seronegative. The CDR3 here is CAISVAGGNTGELFF. The CDR3 region has the DNA TGTGCCATCAGTGTAGCGGGAGGGAACACCGGGGAGCTGTTTTTT.